The rows below give T cell receptor beta chains drawn from one sample of a study of T cells after yellow fever vaccination. TCRdb fed the 5' RACE reads into MiXCR, producing one record per CDR3 protein. The repertoire holds 25,000 to 35,000 distinct CDR3 sequences, with around 5% as singletons. The material was CD8+ T cells sorted from PBMCs, obtained 10 days after the yellow fever booster vaccination. Receptors were obtained from a man aged 25 to 45 who received the YFV17D yellow fever vaccine. The CDR3 runs from the conserved cysteine through the conserved F or W. Fields, in order: V gene, D gene, J gene, clone size, CDR3 protein, CDR3 DNA. D genes are given only for firm matches. Not every row has a clone size; where given, it reads once, few, many or a size class.

TRBV5-1	TRBD1	TRBJ2-1	many	CASSFGQGINEQFF	TGCGCCAGCAGCTTTGGACAGGGAATCAATGAGCAGTTCTTC
TRBV13	TRBD1	TRBJ1-5	many	CASSLGQGANQPQHF	TGTGCCAGCAGCCTCGGACAGGGGGCAAATCAGCCCCAGCATTTT
TRBV27	.	TRBJ2-6	many	CASSSLYSGANVLTF	TGTGCCAGCAGTTCTCTATACTCTGGGGCCAACGTCCTGACTTTC
TRBV19	TRBD1	TRBJ1-2	many	CASGQDYGYTF	TGTGCCAGTGGACAGGACTATGGCTACACCTTC
TRBV19	TRBD2	TRBJ2-7	once	CASSSGLAGGYEQYF	TGTGCCAGTAGTTCGGGACTAGCGGGAGGATACGAGCAGTACTTC
TRBV15	.	TRBJ2-6	many	CATSDGGSGANVLTF	TGTGCCACCAGCGATGGGGGGTCTGGGGCCAACGTCCTGACTTTC
TRBV11-2	TRBD2	TRBJ2-1	many	CASNPIGGFGTSGSEQFF	TGTGCCAGCAACCCTATAGGTGGGTTTGGGACTAGCGGGAGTGAGCAGTTCTTC
TRBV9	.	TRBJ1-2	many	CASSGSYGYTF	TGTGCCAGCAGCGGGAGTTATGGCTACACCTTC
TRBV7-9	.	TRBJ1-1	.	CASSPTGTVNTEAFF	TGTGCCAGCAGCCCCACAGGGACTGTGAACACTGAAGCTTTCTTT
TRBV19	.	TRBJ2-7	once	CASKGASQGPYEQYF	TGTGCCAGTAAAGGGGCCAGTCAGGGGCCCTACGAGCAGTACTTC
TRBV19	.	TRBJ2-3	many	CRVTDTQYF	TGTCGTGTCACAGATACGCAGTATTTT
TRBV2	TRBD2	TRBJ2-1	many	CASSGNPGLAGYEQFF	TGTGCCAGCAGTGGAAATCCGGGACTAGCGGGATATGAGCAGTTCTTC
TRBV4-2	.	TRBJ1-1	many	CASSPGEDTNTEAFF	TGTGCCAGCAGCCCCGGTGAGGACACGAACACTGAAGCTTTCTTT
TRBV4-1	.	TRBJ1-1	many	CASSHVHPGGTEAFF	TGCGCCAGCAGCCACGTACACCCGGGGGGCACTGAAGCTTTCTTT
TRBV30	.	TRBJ2-7	many	CAWSPGEPHEQYF	TGTGCCTGGAGTCCCGGGGAACCCCACGAGCAGTACTTC
TRBV19	.	TRBJ2-3	many	CASGPEGRTRGDTQYF	TGTGCCAGCGGGCCCGAGGGGCGGACCCGAGGAGATACGCAGTATTTT
TRBV15	.	TRBJ2-3	many	CATGELDTQYF	TGTGCCACCGGGGAGTTAGATACGCAGTATTTT
TRBV6-5	.	TRBJ2-3	many	CASSANTDTQYF	TGTGCCAGCAGCGCAAACACAGATACGCAGTATTTT
TRBV6-5	.	TRBJ2-7	many	CASSLPEGEQYF	TGTGCCAGCAGCCTCCCTGAGGGGGAGCAGTACTTC
TRBV5-1	.	TRBJ2-3	many	CASTWYEEYTSTDTQYF	TGCGCCAGCACTTGGTATGAGGAGTACACTAGCACAGATACGCAGTATTTT
TRBV14	.	TRBJ2-2	few	CASSQDPAHPAELFF	TGTGCCAGCAGCCAAGATCCGGCTCATCCTGCGGAGCTGTTTTTT
TRBV12-3/TRBV12-4	TRBD2	TRBJ2-1	many	CASSPGTSGSGLF	TGTGCCAGCAGTCCGGGGACTAGCGGGTCGGGGCTCTTC
TRBV7-6	.	TRBJ2-1	many	CASSLEVLGSASSYNEQFF	TGTGCCAGCAGCTTAGAAGTTCTAGGCAGCGCTAGCTCCTACAATGAGCAGTTCTTC
TRBV30	.	TRBJ2-7	many	CAWNTGFDYEQYF	TGTGCCTGGAACACAGGGTTTGACTACGAGCAGTACTTC
TRBV6-1	TRBD2	TRBJ2-1	many	CASRDFSGSYNEQFF	TGTGCCAGCAGGGACTTTAGCGGGAGTTACAATGAGCAGTTCTTC
TRBV9	.	TRBJ1-1	many	CASTPTGNTEAFF	TGTGCCAGCACCCCAACGGGTAACACTGAAGCTTTCTTT
TRBV7-9	.	TRBJ1-1	many	CASSHFGNEAFF	TGTGCCAGCAGCCATTTTGGGAATGAAGCTTTCTTT
TRBV3-1	TRBD1	TRBJ1-2	many	CASSPRQGKRDYGYTF	TGTGCCAGCAGCCCCCGACAGGGGAAGAGGGACTATGGCTACACCTTC
TRBV9	TRBD1	TRBJ2-7	many	CASSLLGQPYEQYF	TGTGCCAGCAGCCTCCTGGGACAGCCCTACGAGCAGTACTTC
TRBV29-1	.	TRBJ2-7	.	CSVASGYEQYF	TGCAGCGTTGCTTCCGGCTACGAGCAGTACTTC
TRBV7-8	.	TRBJ2-3	many	CASSFLQGVVDTQYF	TGTGCCAGCAGCTTCCTCCAGGGAGTGGTAGATACGCAGTATTTT
TRBV4-3	TRBD2	TRBJ2-7	many	CASSQDREGGLGEQYF	TGCGCCAGCAGCCAAGATCGGGAGGGAGGGCTCGGCGAGCAGTACTTC
TRBV28	TRBD1	TRBJ1-1	few	CASVKGTGGGRTEAFF	TGTGCCAGCGTTAAGGGGACAGGGGGCGGGCGGACTGAAGCTTTCTTT
TRBV4-3	.	TRBJ2-1	many	CASSQDDSYNEQFF	TGCGCCAGCAGCCAAGACGACTCGTACAATGAGCAGTTCTTC
TRBV24-1	TRBD2	TRBJ2-1	many	CATGGSGSLINEQFF	TGTGCCACAGGGGGGAGCGGGAGCCTGATCAATGAGCAGTTCTTC
TRBV5-5	.	TRBJ2-1	.	CASSLADNYNEQFF	TGTGCCAGCAGCTTGGCCGACAACTACAATGAGCAGTTCTTC
TRBV27	.	TRBJ2-3	many	CASSLYRGRSTDTQYF	TGTGCCAGCAGTTTATATCGCGGACGAAGCACAGATACGCAGTATTTT
TRBV5-6	.	TRBJ1-1	.	CARGTGDTEAFF	TGTGCCAGGGGCACCGGGGACACTGAAGCTTTCTTT
TRBV5-1	.	TRBJ2-7	many	CASSLGLGQSYEQYF	TGCGCCAGCAGCTTGGGTTTGGGGCAGTCCTACGAGCAGTACTTC
TRBV30	.	TRBJ2-7	many	CALRVGYEQYF	TGTGCCCTGAGGGTAGGCTACGAGCAGTACTTC
TRBV4-3	TRBD2	TRBJ2-1	many	CASSQDPGLLGEQFF	TGCGCCAGCAGCCAAGACCCGGGACTACTTGGTGAGCAGTTCTTC
TRBV7-2	.	TRBJ2-3	many	CASSPEGVTDTQYF	TGTGCCAGCAGCCCGGAGGGGGTAACAGATACGCAGTATTTT
TRBV18	.	TRBJ2-5	many	CASSPSTTLTGLETQYF	TGTGCCAGCTCACCATCAACAACACTTACAGGGTTGGAGACCCAGTACTTC